This T cell receptor (beta chain) appears in the sequencing data of a study of blood T cells in healthy people across ages. This clonotype turned up a few times. The antigen is not known. Study-wide points: Greater diversity and more naive CD4+ cells were seen in long-lived donors than in aged donors.

The germline gives CDR1 LNHNV, CDR2 YYDKDF (reference sequence). V was pared by 7 bases and J by 8 bases, with 19 bases of the junction left unmatched. The CDR3 loop spans 17 amino acids. It was with a sample-barcoded 5' primer and a J-beta primer mix that a second PCR of roughly 7 to 12 cycles was run. TCRdb passed the 5' RACE reads through MiXCR, listing each CDR3 protein once. The sample holds 730,000 or so distinct CDR3 sequences, approximately 40% seen once. Material: blood. This chain joins TRBV15 and TRBJ1-2, with TRBD1 matching over 10 bases. The sequence was collected from a man older than 75 in good health. The CDR3 DNA reads TGTGCCACCACCGGAGGACAGGGGGTGCCTGGGTCTTACGGCTACACCTTC. Translating it yields CATTGGQGVPGSYGYTF.